The 29 T cell receptor beta chains below come from one sample, sequenced in a study of human thymus T cells. Resections obtained during corrective heart surgery supplied the thymus tissue. Method: immunoSEQ multiplex PCR; TCRdb's copy keeps in-frame clones and lacks some. The table includes about 120,000 clones, around 94% detected once. What was sequenced was thymus tissue. The source of these receptors is a boy in the first two years of life with a congenital heart defect but otherwise immunologically healthy.

This chain joins TRBV6-6 and TRBJ2-7, with D perhaps TRBD1 (6 bases). The germline V gene has CDR1 MNHNY and CDR2 SVGAGI (reference sequence). V lost 6 bases, J lost 5 bases, and 11 bases lay in between. This CDR3 is built from 12 residues. The CDR3 is CASSRTADEQYF. DNA for the CDR3: TGTGCCAGCAGCAGGACAGCGGACGAGCAGTACTTC.

The rearrangement links TRBV30 to TRBJ2-1; D uncertain. V lost 1 base to trimming and J lost 6 bases, with 7 bases between them. The CDR3 is 12 amino acids. The germline CDR1 and CDR2 sequences are GTSNPN and SVGIG (reference sequence). The CDR3, as DNA: TGTGCCTGGAGTGGACTGTTCAATGAGCAGTTCTTC. This gives the protein CAWSGLFNEQFF. Full variable domain (missing parts from reference TRBV30 and TRBJ2-1): SQTIHQWPATLVQPVGSPLSLECTVEGTSNPNLYWYRQAAGRGLQLLFYSVGIGQISSEVPQNLSASRPQDRQFILSSKKLLLSDSGFYLCAWSGLFNEQFFGPGTRLTVL.

The CDR3 region is CAWSVLSPAFSSYNSPLHF. As DNA, the CDR3 is TGTGCCTGGAGTGTACTAAGTCCAGCCTTTAGCTCCTATAATTCACCCCTCCACTTT. The chain is built from TRBV30 and TRBJ1-6, with unresolved D. V gave up 0 bases and J gave up 0 bases, with 18 bases separating them. Germline V gene data show CDR1 as GTSNPN and CDR2 as SVGIG (reference sequence). This CDR3 spans 19 amino acids.

This chain links TRBV28 with TRBJ1-4; D unclear. Per the germline V gene, CDR1 is MDHEN and CDR2 is SYDVKM. V was cut by 6 bases and J by 4 bases, with 6 bases left in between. The CDR3 is made up of 12 amino acids. CDR3 residues: CASRRLNEKLFF. The CDR3 DNA is TGTGCCAGCAGACGCCTTAATGAAAAACTGTTTTTT. Full variable domain (rest looked up from reference TRBV28 and TRBJ1-4): DVKVTQSSRYLVKRTGEKVFLECVQDMDHENMFWYRQDPGLGLRLIYFSYDVKMKEKGDIPEGYSVSREKKERFSLILESASTNQTSMYLCASRRLNEKLFFGSGTQLSVL.

V is TRBV7-2 and J is TRBJ2-5, with D uncertain. Trimming removed 5 bases at V and 5 bases at J, with 12 bases between. There are 13 residues in the CDR3. CDR1 SGHTA and CDR2 FQGNSA come from the germline V gene. The CDR3 spells CASSTVLGETQYF. The CDR3 coding sequence is TGTGCCAGCAGCACGGTCTTGGGCGAGACCCAGTACTTC.

The chain joins TRBV7-9 to TRBJ2-6, with D hard to call. CDR3 size: 17 residues. The germline V gene has CDR1 SEHNR and CDR2 FQNEAQ (reference sequence). The V and J ends lost 2 bases and 0 bases respectively, with 11 bases between them. The chain's CDR3 is CASSLKLGRSGANVLTF. The CDR3 DNA follows: TGTGCCAGCAGCTTAAAACTGGGTCGCTCTGGGGCCAACGTCCTGACTTTC. Looking up the rest from reference TRBV7-9 and TRBJ2-6 gives the full variable domain: DTGVSQNPRHKITKRGQNVTFRCDPISEHNRLYWYRQTLGQGPEFLTYFQNEAQLEKSRLLSDRFSAERPKGSFSTLEIQRTEQGDSAMYLCASSLKLGRSGANVLTFGAGSRLTVL.

The rearrangement joins TRBV5-1 to TRBJ1-1, with no clear D. Trimming left V 3 bases short and J 1 base short, with 10 bases between. CDR3 length: 14 amino acids. Germline V gives CDR1 SGHRS, CDR2 YFSETQ. CDR3 coding DNA: TGCGCCAGCAGCTCCACCGATCAGAACACTGAAGCTTTCTTT. It codes for CASSSTDQNTEAFF.

This chain connects TRBV27 to TRBJ1-1, with TRBD1 matching over 10 bases. V shed 0 bases, J shed 3 bases, and the junction held 10 bases outside the gene matches. Germline V CDR1 and CDR2: MNHEY, SMNVEV (reference sequence). The CDR3 is 18 residues long. The CDR3 DNA reads TGTGCCAGCAGTTTATCGTTCCGGGACAGGGGCCCCGACACTGAAGCTTTCTTT. The encoded protein is CASSLSFRDRGPDTEAFF.

The rearrangement joins TRBV7-2 to TRBJ2-3, with TRBD2 identical over 9 bases. Germline lookup yields CDR1 SGHTA and CDR2 FQGNSA. This CDR3 comprises 16 residues. V shed 5 bases, J shed 4 bases, and the junction held 10 bases outside the gene matches. The CDR3 DNA follows: TGTGCCAGCAGCCGGTTAGCGGGGGCCGGGGCAGATACGCAGTATTTT. The encoded protein is CASSRLAGAGADTQYF.

The gene calls are TRBV6-6 and TRBJ1-6; D remains ambiguous. CDR1 is MNHNY, CDR2 SVGAGI, per germline (reference sequence). The CDR3 has 14 amino acids. The ends were cut back, 2 bases at V and 9 bases at J, with 11 bases in the middle. The DNA of the CDR3 is TGTGCCAGCAGTTACAGTAGACGGTGTTCACCCCTCCACTTT. Translating gives CASSYSRRCSPLHF.

The chain uses TRBV5-1 and TRBJ1-2; 8 bases are shared with TRBD1. The V and J ends lost 3 bases and 6 bases, in that order; junction bases with no gene match: 13. Germline V gene lookup returns CDR1 SGHRS and CDR2 YFSETQ. This CDR3 has 16 residues. The CDR3 reads CASSSLTTGAFDGYTF. The CDR3 DNA is TGCGCCAGCAGCTCCCTCACGACAGGGGCCTTTGATGGCTACACCTTC.

The rearrangement uses TRBV6-1 and TRBJ2-7; D gene uncertain. The CDR3 consists of 12 residues. Germline loops: CDR1 MNHNS, CDR2 SASEGT. V shed 6 bases and J shed 7 bases, with 13 bases lying between them. CDR3 in amino acids: CASRITLVEQYF. DNA of the CDR3: TGTGCCAGCAGGATCACCCTCGTGGAGCAGTACTTC.

The rearrangement uses TRBV25-1 and TRBJ1-3; D is perhaps TRBD1 (5 bases). V was trimmed by 4 bases and J by 7 bases, leaving 20 bases between them. This CDR3 is 16 amino acids long. Germline values: CDR1 MGHDK, CDR2 SYGVNS. In DNA form, the CDR3 reads TGTGCCAGCAGTGGCACCGGGACGGGTGCGAGGAACACCATATATTTT. Encoded protein: CASSGTGTGARNTIYF.

This clone was seen a single time. V gene TRBV5-1 combines with J gene TRBJ2-5, with D unresolved. Germline CDR1 SGHRS, CDR2 YFSETQ. CDR3 size: 13 residues. V gave up 3 bases and J gave up 3 bases, with 9 bases separating them. This chain's CDR3 is CASSCLPKETQYF. The CDR3 coding sequence is TGCGCCAGCAGCTGCCTACCCAAAGAGACCCAGTACTTC.

This chain uses TRBV19 with TRBJ1-2; weak D call: TRBD1 (5 bases). This CDR3 has 17 amino acids. Per germline, CDR1 LNHDA and CDR2 SQIVND (reference sequence). V was pared by 7 bases and J by 2 bases, with 23 bases between. The CDR3 coding sequence is TGTGCCAGTAAAGTCTTCCTTCAGGGACCTAACAACTATGGCTACACCTTC. Its translation: CASKVFLQGPNNYGYTF.

This chain joins TRBV6-1 and TRBJ1-5; maybe TRBD1 (5 bases). The CDR3 loop spans 16 amino acids. CDR1 and CDR2 (germline): MNHNS, SASEGT. V lost 3 bases to trimming and J lost 6 bases, with 18 bases between them. The CDR3 DNA reads TGTGCCAGCAGTGATAGGGGCAATCAGCCCCGTCAGCCCCAGCATTTT. It yields the protein CASSDRGNQPRQPQHF.

The sample holds one count of this clone. The chain recombines TRBV4-3 with TRBJ1-1, with D tentatively TRBD1 (5 bases). The germline gives CDR1 LGHNA, CDR2 YSLEER. Trimming removed 1 base from V and 1 base from J, with 10 bases in between. The CDR3 consists of 15 residues. In nucleotides, the CDR3 is TGCGCCAGCAGCCAAGGGAGGCAGGGGAACACTGAAGCTTTCTTT. Its translation: CASSQGRQGNTEAFF.

This clone was detected once. V and J are TRBV10-3 and TRBJ2-7; tentatively, D is TRBD2 (7 bases). This CDR3 spans 14 amino acids. Germline V gene sequence: CDR1 ENHRY, CDR2 SYGVKD. V was clipped by 2 bases and J by 7 bases, with 15 bases between them. The chain's CDR3 is CAISEPLGGEEQYF. The CDR3 region has the DNA TGTGCCATCAGTGAGCCCCTAGGGGGGGAAGAGCAGTACTTC.

This chain uses TRBV6-5 with TRBJ1-2; no definite D call. This CDR3 spans 14 amino acids. Germline V gives CDR1 MNHEY, CDR2 SVGAGI. Trimming shortened V by 4 bases and J by 4 bases, and 13 bases separated the two germline ends. The CDR3 spells CASSSPHGGYGYTF. The CDR3, as DNA: TGTGCCAGCAGTTCACCTCATGGCGGCTATGGCTACACCTTC.

This clone occurred once. This sequence joins TRBV15 and TRBJ1-5; TRBD1 might be the D (6 bases). CDR1 LNHNV and CDR2 YYDKDF come from the germline V gene (reference sequence). The CDR3 spans 17 residues. The V end was cut by 8 bases, the J end by 0 bases, with 20 bases between. CDR3 protein: CATASGGTTHSNQPQHF. In DNA form, the CDR3 reads TGTGCCACCGCTAGTGGAGGGACAACCCATAGCAATCAGCCCCAGCATTTT.

This chain uses TRBV28 with TRBJ2-3; tentatively, D is TRBD1 or TRBD2 (5 bases each). The V gene lost 2 bases and the J gene lost 0 bases, with 9 bases spanning the gap. The CDR3 has 15 residues. CDR1 is MDHEN and CDR2 is SYDVKM in the germline V gene. CDR3 DNA: TGTGCCAGCAGTTTAAGAGGGGCTAGCACAGATACGCAGTATTTT. It specifies CASSLRGASTDTQYF. The full variable domain, its missing parts supplied by reference TRBV28 and TRBJ2-3, is DVKVTQSSRYLVKRTGEKVFLECVQDMDHENMFWYRQDPGLGLRLIYFSYDVKMKEKGDIPEGYSVSREKKERFSLILESASTNQTSMYLCASSLRGASTDTQYFGPGTRLTVL.

V usage is TRBV6-5 and J usage is TRBJ2-1, with D perhaps matching TRBD2 (6 bases). This CDR3 region has 15 residues. CDR1 MNHEY and CDR2 SVGAGI come from the germline V gene. V lost 5 bases to trimming and J lost 10 bases, with 21 bases between them. The CDR3 sequence: CASSPGTGLIMEQFF. CDR3 in DNA: TGTGCCAGCAGTCCCGGGACTGGGCTTATTATGGAGCAGTTCTTC.

The J gene is TRBJ2-1, the V gene TRBV30; no firm D call. The CDR3 is made up of 12 amino acids. V was cut by 0 bases and J by 6 bases, with 6 bases left in between. Looked up from germline, CDR1 is GTSNPN and CDR2 is SVGIG (reference sequence). The CDR3 protein is CAWSVPLNEQFF. The CDR3 DNA reads TGTGCCTGGAGTGTACCCCTCAATGAGCAGTTCTTC.

The chain combines TRBV5-1 with TRBJ2-7; 7 positions agree with TRBD2. From germline, CDR1 is SGHRS and CDR2 YFSETQ. This CDR3 has 17 residues. V was pared by 2 bases and J by 2 bases, with 13 bases of the junction left unmatched. DNA for the CDR3: TGCGCCAGCAGCTTAACCTGGGTGGCTAGCGGCACCTACGAGCAGTACTTC. Protein sequence: CASSLTWVASGTYEQYF.

The rearrangement links TRBV5-1 to TRBJ1-1, with D possibly TRBD1 on 5 matching bases. Germline V CDR1 and CDR2: SGHRS, YFSETQ. The V end was cut by 5 bases, the J end by 2 bases, with 25 bases between. The CDR3 sequence is 18 residues long. The chain's CDR3 is CASRAGGHKRSINTEAFF. CDR3 in DNA: TGCGCCAGCAGGGCGGGAGGACATAAACGCTCCATAAACACTGAAGCTTTCTTT.

The chain couples TRBV29-1 to TRBJ2-3; a weak D match, TRBD2 (7 bases). The CDR3 runs 15 residues. V dropped 7 bases and J dropped 1 base, with 18 bases sitting between them. Germline V gene lookup returns CDR1 SQVTM and CDR2 ANQGSEA. In DNA form, the CDR3 reads TGCAGCGCCCCCTCCCAAGGGGGGGGCACAGATACGCAGTATTTT. This codes for CSAPSQGGGTDTQYF.

The J gene is TRBJ2-1, the V gene TRBV5-6; D perhaps matches TRBD1 (5 bases). The CDR3 is made up of 14 amino acids. CDR1 SGHDT and CDR2 YYEEEE come from the germline V gene. Trimming removed 2 bases from V and 8 bases from J, with 14 bases in between. CDR3 loop: CASSFQGFGDEQFF. In DNA form, the CDR3 reads TGTGCCAGCAGCTTCCAGGGATTTGGGGATGAGCAGTTCTTC.

The gene calls are TRBV5-6 and TRBJ1-2, with D uncertain. The V gene's germline CDR1 is SGHDT and CDR2 YYEEEE. The CDR3 covers 15 residues. V was shortened by 4 bases and J by 4 bases, with 17 bases between the two germline ends. CDR3 amino acids: CASSPDKFLVYGYTF. In DNA, the CDR3 is TGTGCCAGCAGCCCTGACAAGTTCTTGGTCTATGGCTACACCTTC.

The V call is TRBV5-4, the J call TRBJ2-5; 9 nucleotides match TRBD2. Germline V gene sequence: CDR1 SGHNT, CDR2 YYREEE (reference sequence). This CDR3 contains 19 residues. J was trimmed by 1 base and V by 1 base; bases with no gene match: 14. CDR3 loop: CASSLLRWRGGKSQETQYF. The DNA for the CDR3 is TGTGCCAGCAGCTTGCTTAGGTGGCGGGGGGGTAAATCCCAAGAGACCCAGTACTTC.